The next 24 T cell receptor beta chains were all read from a single sample in a study of cytomegalovirus exposure and HLA in healthy donors. The PCR contained 60 Vbeta and 13 Jbeta primers. Produced via immunoSEQ multiplex PCR; TCRdb's table is partial and in-frame only. The sample yields 170,000 or so clones, 84% seen once. The sample was PBMCs. Receptor source: a boy aged 2-15 years in good health and CMV-seronegative.

This clone has a single count. V is TRBV10-3 and J is TRBJ2-7; TRBD1 aligns across 9 bases. CDR1 is ENHRY, CDR2 SYGVKD, per germline. CDR3 length: 14 amino acids. V was clipped by 6 bases and J by 5 bases; unmatched bases: 8. CDR3 sequence: CAIRAQGAGHEQYF. The CDR3, as DNA: TGTGCCATCAGAGCACAGGGGGCAGGACACGAGCAGTACTTC.

This chain joins TRBV5-1 and TRBJ2-1, with TRBD2 as a possible D gene (6 bases). The CDR3 spans 13 residues. V lost 4 bases to trimming and J lost 7 bases, with 12 bases between them. The germline CDR1 and CDR2 sequences are SGHRS and YFSETQ. This CDR3 is CASSTIGGNEQFF. As DNA, the CDR3 is TGCGCCAGCAGCACAATTGGGGGGAATGAGCAGTTCTTC.

J is TRBJ1-3 and V is TRBV18; 11 nucleotides agree with TRBD1. The V segment lost 7 bases and the J segment 9 bases; nucleotides outside the gene matches: 8. The CDR3 totals 14 residues. CDR1 is KGHSH, CDR2 LQKENI, per germline. This chain's CDR3 is CASFPGQGVPTIYF. Here the CDR3 DNA reads TGTGCCAGCTTCCCGGGACAGGGGGTCCCCACCATATATTTT.

The chain's CDR3 is CASSYVLAGDGKTQYF. The DNA for the CDR3 is TGTGCCAGCAGTTACGTACTAGCGGGAGATGGAAAGACCCAGTACTTC. The chain employs TRBV6-5 and TRBJ2-5; TRBD2 matches 11 bases. V dropped 2 bases and J dropped 6; count of bases not matched to a gene: 8. Per germline, CDR1 MNHEY and CDR2 SVGAGI. This CDR3 spans 16 amino acids.

This clone was detected only a few times. This chain joins TRBV7-9 and TRBJ1-2; D is uncertain. The germline V gene encodes CDR1 SEHNR and CDR2 FQNEAQ (reference sequence). This CDR3 region has 14 residues. The ends were cut back, 4 bases at V and 2 bases at J, with 11 bases in the middle. Here the CDR3 DNA reads TGTGCCAGCAGCTCCGGTCCCGGGAACTATGGCTACACCTTC. The encoded protein is CASSSGPGNYGYTF.

The genes are TRBV5-4 and TRBJ2-1; TRBD2 aligns across 9 bases. This CDR3 is built from 19 residues. Per germline, CDR1 SGHNT and CDR2 YYREEE (reference sequence). Trimming took 3 bases from V and 2 from J; bases not matched to a gene: 15. The CDR3 region is CASSSGTSLTRSTYNEQFF. Written as DNA, the CDR3 is TGTGCCAGCAGCTCCGGGACTAGCTTGACTCGGTCCACCTACAATGAGCAGTTCTTC.

The genes are TRBV6-1 and TRBJ1-2; D is perhaps TRBD1 (6 bases). CDR3 length: 14 amino acids. CDR1 is MNHNS, CDR2 SASEGT, per germline. V was cut by 5 bases and J by 4 bases, with 14 bases left in between. In DNA, the CDR3 is TGTGCCAGCAGTCTCCAGGGGCGCGGCTATGGCTACACCTTC. It yields the protein CASSLQGRGYGYTF.

This chain uses TRBV2 with TRBJ2-3; D unclear. Trimming pared 1 base from V and 1 base from J, leaving 6 bases between. The V gene's germline CDR1 is SNHLY and CDR2 FYNNEI. The CDR3 extends over 14 amino acids. The CDR3 spells CASSEDGRTDTQYF. The CDR3 region has the DNA TGTGCCAGCAGTGAAGACGGTCGCACAGATACGCAGTATTTT.

The chain has TRBV2 and TRBJ2-3; D is perhaps TRBD1 (5 bases). Germline V gene lookup returns CDR1 SNHLY and CDR2 FYNNEI. Trimming shortened V by 8 bases and J by 3 bases, and 15 bases separated the two germline ends. The CDR3 loop spans 14 amino acids. This CDR3 is CASQRQSLTDTQYF. DNA for the CDR3: TGTGCCAGCCAAAGACAGAGTTTAACAGATACGCAGTATTTT.

The chain has TRBV19 and TRBJ1-1; TRBD1 agrees at 10 bases. The CDR3 totals 13 residues. The V gene end was trimmed by 6 bases and the J gene end by 4 bases; junction bases not matched to a gene: 2. Germline CDR1 reads LNHDA; CDR2 reads SQIVND (reference sequence). The CDR3 loop reads CASSRTGGTEAFF. In nucleotides, the CDR3 is TGTGCCAGTAGCCGGACAGGGGGCACTGAAGCTTTCTTT.

The chain has TRBV10-1 and TRBJ2-7; D gene ambiguous. The CDR3 extends over 11 amino acids. Looked up from germline, CDR1 is WNHNN and CDR2 is SYGVQD (reference sequence). V shed 3 bases and J shed 3 bases, with 3 bases lying between them. CDR3 bases: TGCGCCAGCAGTGACAGCTACGAGCAGTACTTC. Protein product: CASSDSYEQYF.

The rearrangement joins TRBV7-9 to TRBJ1-4; TRBD1 matches at 7 bases. The J segment lost 1 base and the V segment lost 5 bases, leaving 1 base of the junction unmatched. Germline CDR1 reads SEHNR; CDR2 reads FQNEAQ (reference sequence). The CDR3 loop spans 14 amino acids. The CDR3 nucleotides read TGTGCCAGCAGCCAGGGGGGAACTAATGAAAAACTGTTTTTT. This codes for CASSQGGTNEKLFF.

This chain joins TRBV7-3 and TRBJ1-2; D possibly corresponds to TRBD1 (5 bases). V shed 6 bases and J shed 4 bases, with 12 bases lying between them. The germline gives CDR1 SGHTA, CDR2 FQGTGA. This CDR3 has 13 residues. CDR3 sequence (DNA): TGTGCCAGCAGTCAACGGGGGGGCTATGGCTACACCTTC. Its protein is CASSQRGGYGYTF. The full variable domain, with the rest looked up from reference TRBV7-3 and TRBJ1-2, is GAGVSQTPSNKVTEKGKYVELRCDPISGHTALYWYRQSLGQGPEFLIYFQGTGAADDSGLPNDRFFAVRPEGSVSTLKIQRTERGDSAVYLCASSQRGGYGYTFGSGTRLTVV.

This clone was detected only once. The V call is TRBV2, the J call TRBJ1-1; D is uncertain. The germline V gene has CDR1 SNHLY and CDR2 FYNNEI. CDR3 length: 13 residues. With 4 bases removed from V and 7 bases from J, the gap between germline ends came to 13 bases. CDR3 sequence (DNA): TGTGCCAGCAGTGGTCTAGAGGGCGATGAAGCTTTCTTT. Translating gives CASSGLEGDEAFF.

This chain connects TRBV4-2 to TRBJ2-1; 8 nucleotides line up with TRBD2. Germline values: CDR1 LGHNA, CDR2 YNFKEQ. The ends lost 0 bases at V and 2 bases at J; junction bases unmatched: 9. There are 18 residues in the CDR3. CDR3: CASSQDIGGLAPYNEQFF. CDR3 nucleotide sequence: TGTGCCAGCAGCCAAGATATTGGAGGACTAGCCCCCTACAATGAGCAGTTCTTC.

The rearrangement links TRBV10-3 to TRBJ1-4; D is uncertain. The V gene's germline CDR1 is ENHRY and CDR2 SYGVKD. Trimming stripped 7 bases from V and 3 bases from J, with 9 bases between. The CDR3 has 13 amino acids. CDR3 nucleotide sequence: TGTGCCATCAACAACAGCCCTAATGAAAAACTGTTTTTT. This codes for CAINNSPNEKLFF.

This chain uses TRBV9 with TRBJ2-1, with 12 bases aligning to TRBD2. J was trimmed by 8 bases and V by 4 bases; bases with no gene match: 10. CDR1 is SGDLS and CDR2 is YYNGEE in the germline V gene. This CDR3 spans 16 amino acids. CDR3 region: CASSPGLAGNKDEQFF. CDR3 nucleotide sequence: TGTGCCAGCAGCCCCGGACTAGCGGGAAATAAGGATGAGCAGTTCTTC.

The chain combines TRBV19 with TRBJ2-7; perhaps TRBD1 as D (5 bases). CDR3 length equals 13 residues. Between the trimmed V and J ends, which lost 3 bases and 2 bases, there was a span of 8 bases. Per germline, CDR1 LNHDA and CDR2 SQIVND (reference sequence). The CDR3 spells CASSIPGTYEQYF. The DNA for the CDR3 is TGTGCCAGTAGTATTCCAGGGACCTACGAGCAGTACTTC. The entire variable domain, with the rest obtained from reference TRBV19 and TRBJ2-7, is as follows: DGGITQSPKYLFRKEGQNVTLSCEQNLNHDAMYWYRQDPGQGLRLIYYSQIVNDFQKGDIAEGYSVSREKKESFPLTVTSAQKNPTAFYLCASSIPGTYEQYFGPGTRLTVT.

V gene TRBV5-6 combines with J gene TRBJ2-7, with D perhaps TRBD1 (5 bases). This CDR3 is 13 amino acids long. Trimming removed 4 bases from V and 1 base from J, with 9 bases in between. The germline CDR1 and CDR2 sequences are SGHDT and YYEEEE. The CDR3 bases are TGTGCCAGCAGCCACAGGCGATCCTACGAGCAGTACTTC. This codes for CASSHRRSYEQYF.

This chain joins TRBV5-4 and TRBJ1-1; D perhaps matches TRBD1 (5 bases). This CDR3 region has 13 residues. Germline assignment: CDR1 SGHNT and CDR2 YYREEE (reference sequence). The V gene lost 2 bases and the J gene lost 5 bases, with 10 bases spanning the gap. The CDR3 sequence: CASSLFRGTEAFF. The CDR3 nucleotides read TGTGCCAGCAGCTTATTTAGGGGAACTGAAGCTTTCTTT.

This clone is a singleton in its sample. The rearrangement links TRBV7-9 to TRBJ1-4, with 8 bases matching TRBD1. Germline CDR1 is SEHNR and CDR2 is FQNEAQ (reference sequence). The CDR3 sequence is 12 residues long. The V and J ends lost 6 bases and 12 bases, in that order; junction bases with no gene match: 6. DNA for the CDR3: TGTGCCAGCAGAAGGACAGGGTTGGAACTGTTTTTT. It specifies CASRRTGLELFF.

The chain is built from TRBV5-4 and TRBJ2-7, with D maybe TRBD1 (6 bases). Per the germline V gene, CDR1 is SGHNT and CDR2 is YYREEE (reference sequence). Trimming stripped 4 bases from V and 3 bases from J, with 14 bases between. The CDR3 has 14 amino acids. The CDR3 loop is CASSPRGELYEQYF. The CDR3 bases are TGTGCCAGCAGCCCCAGGGGAGAGCTCTACGAGCAGTACTTC.

The rearrangement joins TRBV7-7 to TRBJ2-2, with TRBD1 identical over 7 bases. CDR1 SSHAT and CDR2 FNYEAQ come from the germline V gene (reference sequence). The CDR3 sequence is 14 residues long. The V segment lost 1 base and the J segment 6 bases; nucleotides outside the gene matches: 2. CDR3 nucleotides: TGTGCCAGCAGCTTAGGTCAGGGGGCCGGGGAGCTGTTTTTT. Protein product: CASSLGQGAGELFF. The full variable domain, rest sourced from reference TRBV7-7 and TRBJ2-2, is GAGVSQSPRYKVTKRGQDVTLRCDPISSHATLYWYQQALGQGPEFLTYFNYEAQPDKSGLPSDRFSAERPEGSISTLTIQRTEQRDSAMYRCASSLGQGAGELFFGEGSRLTVL.

J is TRBJ1-2 and V is TRBV28; tentatively, D is TRBD1 (6 bases). Per germline, CDR1 MDHEN and CDR2 SYDVKM. V shed 8 bases and J shed 7 bases, with 20 bases lying between them. There are 14 residues in the CDR3. DNA of the CDR3: TGTGCCAGCGGGCCGGGACATGGACGTCTTGGCTACACCTTC. Protein sequence: CASGPGHGRLGYTF.